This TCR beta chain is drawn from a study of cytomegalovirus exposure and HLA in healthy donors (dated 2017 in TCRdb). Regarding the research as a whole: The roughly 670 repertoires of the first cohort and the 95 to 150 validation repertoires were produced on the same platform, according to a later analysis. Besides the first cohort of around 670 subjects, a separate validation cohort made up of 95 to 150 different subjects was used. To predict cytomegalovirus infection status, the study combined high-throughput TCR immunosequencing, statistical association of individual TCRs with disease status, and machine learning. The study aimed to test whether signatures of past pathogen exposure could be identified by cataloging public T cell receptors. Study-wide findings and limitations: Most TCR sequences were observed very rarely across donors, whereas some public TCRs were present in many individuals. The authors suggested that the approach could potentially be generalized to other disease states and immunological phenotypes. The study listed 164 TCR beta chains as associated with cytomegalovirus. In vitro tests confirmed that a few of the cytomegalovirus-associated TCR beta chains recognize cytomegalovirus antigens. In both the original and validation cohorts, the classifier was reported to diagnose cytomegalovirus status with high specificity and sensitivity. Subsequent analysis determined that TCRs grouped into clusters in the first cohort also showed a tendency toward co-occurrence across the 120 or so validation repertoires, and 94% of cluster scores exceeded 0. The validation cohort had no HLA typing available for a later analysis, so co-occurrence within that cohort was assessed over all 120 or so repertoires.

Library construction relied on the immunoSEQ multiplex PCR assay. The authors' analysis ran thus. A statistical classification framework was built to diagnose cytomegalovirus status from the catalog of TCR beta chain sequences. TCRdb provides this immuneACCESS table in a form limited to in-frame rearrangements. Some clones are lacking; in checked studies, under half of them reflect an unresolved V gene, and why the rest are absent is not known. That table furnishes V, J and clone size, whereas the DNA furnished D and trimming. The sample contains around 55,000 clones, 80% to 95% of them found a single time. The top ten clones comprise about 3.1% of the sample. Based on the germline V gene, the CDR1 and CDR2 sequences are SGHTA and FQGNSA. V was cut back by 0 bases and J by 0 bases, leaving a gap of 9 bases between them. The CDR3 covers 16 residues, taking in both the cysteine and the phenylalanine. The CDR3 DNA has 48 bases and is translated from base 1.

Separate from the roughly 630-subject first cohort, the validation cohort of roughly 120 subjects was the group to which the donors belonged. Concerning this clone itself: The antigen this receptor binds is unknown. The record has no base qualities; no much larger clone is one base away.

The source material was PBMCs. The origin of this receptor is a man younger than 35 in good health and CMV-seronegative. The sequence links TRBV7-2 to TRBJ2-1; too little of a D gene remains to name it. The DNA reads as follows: TGTGCCAGCAGCTTAGCCAGCCCTAGCTCCTACAATGAGCAGTTCTTC. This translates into CASSLASPSSYNEQFF.